This is a list of T cell receptor beta chains from one sample in a study of patients and donors after allogeneic stem cell transplantation. TCRdb recomputed calls from the RT-PCR reads with MiXCR, one row per CDR3 protein. Of roughly 250,000 distinct CDR3 sequences listed, around an eighth are singletons. The sample consisted of blood, either unsorted or a sorted T cell fraction (not recorded which). These receptors all come from a human donor who was either an allogeneic HSCT recipient or a stem cell or donor lymphocyte infusion donor (not recorded which). It is not recorded whose cells these are; they may come from a transplant donor. Both conserved end residues are part of each CDR3. Each record gives: J gene, clone size, D gene, V gene, CDR3 length, CDR3 DNA, CDR3 protein. The D gene is left open where the match is weak. Some rows have no size entry. The others give once, few or many, or a class for an expanded clone.

TRBJ2-1	-	-	TRBV7-3	16	TGTGCCAGCAGCGTAGGTTATAGTCGGTCGGCAGGTGAGCAGTTCTTC	CASSVGYSRSAGEQFF
TRBJ2-5	once	-	TRBV4-1	12	TGCGCCAGCAGAGATACAGGGGAGACCCAGTACTTC	CASRDTGETQYF
TRBJ2-1	few	-	TRBV15	16	TGTGCCACCAGGGGAGGTTTTGGGGGGTTACTTAATGAGCAGTTCTTC	CATRGGFGGLLNEQFF
TRBJ1-4	few	-	TRBV11-2	14	TGTGCCAGCAGCTTAGACGGCGGGATTGAAAAACTGTTTTTT	CASSLDGGIEKLFF
TRBJ2-2	-	-	TRBV7-9	13	TGTGCCAGCAGCCCCGGACGTGTCGGGGAGCTGTTTTTT	CASSPGRVGELFF
TRBJ1-2	few	-	TRBV6-2/TRBV6-3	11	TGTGCCACTCGCAGGGCGCATGGCTACACCTTC	CATRRAHGYTF
TRBJ2-3	few	TRBD2	TRBV10-3	17	TGTGCCATCAGTGAGCCTGGACTAGCGGCGAGCACAGATACGCAGTATTTT	CAISEPGLAASTDTQYF
TRBJ2-7	many	TRBD1	TRBV20-1	15	TGCAGTGCTAGAAAGCAAACAGGGGCCGCCTACGAGCAGTACTTC	CSARKQTGAAYEQYF
TRBJ2-1	few	-	TRBV20-1	12	TGCAGTGCTAGAGATGTATGGCAGACTATATTCTTC	CSARDVWQTIFF
TRBJ1-2	many	-	TRBV5-1	14	TGCGCCAGCAGCTTGGACGGGAGAAACTATGGCTACACCTTC	CASSLDGRNYGYTF